What follows describes a single T cell receptor beta chain. The ends were cut back, 8 bases at V and 2 bases at J, with 10 bases in the middle. Germline-derived CDR1 and CDR2 are MNHEY and SVGAGI. The length of the CDR3 is 12 residues. The table came from immunoSEQ multiplex PCR; TCRdb's copy has only in-frame clones and leaves some out. Of about 77,000 clones listed, approximately 80% are singletons. This record belongs to a study of blood T cell repertoires in COVID-19. Turning to the study itself: From the United States, Italy and Spain came samples of acute and convalescent COVID-19.

Sequencing was carried out using peripheral blood. This TCR came from a woman aged 70-85 years with acute or convalescent COVID-19. The J gene is TRBJ2-7, the V gene TRBV6-5, with D possibly matching TRBD1 (6 bases). The CDR3 is CASSTGTYEQYF. DNA for the CDR3: TGTGCCAGCTCCACAGGGACCTACGAGCAGTACTTC.